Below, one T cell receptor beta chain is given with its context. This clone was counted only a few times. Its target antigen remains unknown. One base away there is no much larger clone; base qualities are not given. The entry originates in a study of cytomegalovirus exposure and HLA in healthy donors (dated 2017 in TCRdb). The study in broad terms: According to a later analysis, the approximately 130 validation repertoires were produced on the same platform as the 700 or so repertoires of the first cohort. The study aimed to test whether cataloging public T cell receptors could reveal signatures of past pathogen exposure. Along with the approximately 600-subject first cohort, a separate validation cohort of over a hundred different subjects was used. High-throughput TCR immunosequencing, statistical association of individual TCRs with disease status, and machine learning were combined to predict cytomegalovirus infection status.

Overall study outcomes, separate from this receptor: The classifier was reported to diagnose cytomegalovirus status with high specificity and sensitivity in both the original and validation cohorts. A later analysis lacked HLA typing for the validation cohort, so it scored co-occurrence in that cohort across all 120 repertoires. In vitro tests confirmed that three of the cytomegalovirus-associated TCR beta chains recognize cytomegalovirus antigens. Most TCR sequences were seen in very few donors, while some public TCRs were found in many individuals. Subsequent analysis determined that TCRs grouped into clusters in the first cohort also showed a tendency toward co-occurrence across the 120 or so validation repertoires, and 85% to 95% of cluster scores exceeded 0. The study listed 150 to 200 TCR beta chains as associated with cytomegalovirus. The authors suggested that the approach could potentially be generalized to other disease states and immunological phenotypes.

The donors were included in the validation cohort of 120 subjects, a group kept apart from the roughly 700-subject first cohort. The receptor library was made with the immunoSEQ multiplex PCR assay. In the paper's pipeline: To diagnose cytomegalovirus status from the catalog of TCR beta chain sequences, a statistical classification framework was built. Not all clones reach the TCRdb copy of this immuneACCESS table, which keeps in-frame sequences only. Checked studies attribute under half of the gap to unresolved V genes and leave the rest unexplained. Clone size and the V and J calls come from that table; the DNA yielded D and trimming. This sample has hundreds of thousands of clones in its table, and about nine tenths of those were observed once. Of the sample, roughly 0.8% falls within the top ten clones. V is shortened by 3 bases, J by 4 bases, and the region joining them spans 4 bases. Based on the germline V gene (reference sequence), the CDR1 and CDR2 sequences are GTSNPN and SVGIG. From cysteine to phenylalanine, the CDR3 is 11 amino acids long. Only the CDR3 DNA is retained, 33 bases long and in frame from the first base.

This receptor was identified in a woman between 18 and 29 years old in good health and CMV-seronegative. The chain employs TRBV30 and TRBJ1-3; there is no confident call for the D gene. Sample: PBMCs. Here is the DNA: TGTGCCTGGAGCTTCGGAAACACCATATATTTT. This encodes CAWSFGNTIYF.